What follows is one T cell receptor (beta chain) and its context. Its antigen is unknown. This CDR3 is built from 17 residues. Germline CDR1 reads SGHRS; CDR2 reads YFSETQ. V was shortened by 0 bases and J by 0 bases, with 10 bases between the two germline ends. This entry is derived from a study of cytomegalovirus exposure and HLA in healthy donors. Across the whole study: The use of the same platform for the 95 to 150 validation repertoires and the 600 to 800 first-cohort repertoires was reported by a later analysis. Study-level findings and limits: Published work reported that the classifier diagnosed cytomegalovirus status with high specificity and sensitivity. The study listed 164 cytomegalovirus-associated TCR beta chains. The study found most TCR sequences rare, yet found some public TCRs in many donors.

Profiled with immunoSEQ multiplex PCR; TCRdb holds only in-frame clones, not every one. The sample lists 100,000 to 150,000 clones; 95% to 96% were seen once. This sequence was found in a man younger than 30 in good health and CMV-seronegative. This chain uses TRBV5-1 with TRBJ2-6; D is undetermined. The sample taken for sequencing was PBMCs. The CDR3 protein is CASSLGHLSSGANVLTF. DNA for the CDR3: TGCGCCAGCAGCTTGGGACATTTGAGCTCTGGGGCCAACGTCCTGACTTTC.